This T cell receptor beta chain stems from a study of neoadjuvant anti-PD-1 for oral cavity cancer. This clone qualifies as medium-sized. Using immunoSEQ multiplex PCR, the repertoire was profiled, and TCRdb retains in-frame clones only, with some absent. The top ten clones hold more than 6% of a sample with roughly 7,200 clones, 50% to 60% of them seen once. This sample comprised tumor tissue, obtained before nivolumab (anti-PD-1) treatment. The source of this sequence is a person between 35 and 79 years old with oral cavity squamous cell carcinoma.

CDR3 sequence reads: CASSLSYGYTF. Here the CDR3 DNA reads TGTGCCAGCAGTCTCTCTTATGGCTACACCTTC. The chain links TRBV28 to TRBJ1-2; no clear D gene. Per germline, CDR1 MDHEN and CDR2 SYDVKM. V lost 5 bases and J 5 bases, leaving 6 bases between the germline ends. There are 11 residues in the CDR3.